This TCR beta chain was retrieved from a study of regulatory T cells in long-lasting Graves disease. This clonotype was counted at least ten times. Assembly of TCR beta libraries relied on iRepertoire HTBI primers together with Arm-PCR of CDR3 regions. MiXCR, applied by TCRdb to the multiplex PCR reads, yields one record per CDR3 protein. This table has roughly 500,000 distinct CDR3 sequences, around 12% appearing once. Time point reported: newly diagnosed GD, antithyroid drugs for less than 3 months. From RNA extracted from PBMCs, the TCR library was made. Patients came through an endocrinology department, and that department was in Xi'an, China. These data also formed part of another study, on T cells in Graves' hyperthyroidism and ophthalmopathy. That investigation notes: The TCR CDR3 was amplified in a first-round RT-PCR using the HTBI primer set. Most thyroid clonotypes that were expanded above 0.001 also turned up in blood.

This receptor was taken from a woman aged 25 to 39 with Graves disease. Sequenced here: peripheral blood mononuclear cells (PBMCs), sampled at new diagnosis, from a patient treated with antithyroid drugs.

CDR3 in amino acids: CASSQTGWNTEAFF. CDR3 DNA: TGTGCCAGCAGTCAGACAGGTTGGAACACTGAAGCTTTCTTT. The rearrangement joins TRBV2 to TRBJ1-1; D is possibly TRBD1 (6 bases). V was clipped by 5 bases and J by 1 base, with 11 bases between them. The V gene's germline CDR1 is SNHLY and CDR2 FYNNEI. This CDR3 has 14 residues.